This T cell receptor (beta chain) was identified in a study of PD-L1 blockade in urothelial cancer (TCRdb year 2017). A note on the overall study: Every patient began therapy in the mid-2010s and was given atezolizumab 1,200 mg intravenously every 3 weeks. Somatic, immune and clinical correlates of response to PD-L1 blockade with atezolizumab in urothelial cancer were the focus of an exploratory multi-omic analysis. Pretreatment tumor samples and matched peripheral blood, collected serially before and after atezolizumab treatment, underwent TCR sequencing. In the same patients, whole exome sequencing and RNA sequencing of pretreatment tumors were performed in addition to TCR sequencing. Blood samples were analyzed 3 weeks after the start of treatment (second dose) and 6 weeks after the start of treatment. About 85% of the 29 patients were males with bladder-origin urothelial cancer, and 18 of 29 reported a prior smoking history. Patients had an ECOG performance status of 0 or 1 and had received between 0 and 3 prior chemotherapy regimens. Durable clinical benefit was defined as progression-free survival longer than 6 months, and TCR features were also tested against progression-free and overall survival. Durable clinical benefit was achieved by nine patients but not by the remaining 20. Blood samples gave median yields of approximately 130,000 T cells and 80,000 or so unique TCRs, along with a median clonality of about 0.084. Pretreatment blood TCR-seq was available for about 30 patients, at least one posttreatment blood collection was obtained for 25 or so patients, and tumor TCR-seq was available for 25 or so patients.

Summary of the overall study and its limitations: Among patients with durable benefit, tumor-associated TCR clones showed greater expansion in peripheral blood 3 weeks after treatment started (n ≈ 20, p = 0.022). A pretreatment peripheral blood TCR clonality below the median was linked to improved progression-free and overall survival. Because the sample size was small (n ≈ 28) and many of the analyses were exploratory, the results are meant to be hypothesis-generating.

A word on this clone: The antigen it binds to is not known. It has no much larger one-base neighbor in the sample; base qualities were not kept.

Reading the label with the study, this specimen's time point is: peripheral blood 6 weeks after treatment start. A total of around 30 patients with locally advanced or metastatic urothelial carcinoma, treated at Memorial Sloan Kettering on a trial protocol, made up the cohort. Peripheral blood mononuclear cells were collected from each patient pretreatment and during treatment, giving between 1 and 8 total time points per patient. The Qiagen DNeasy Blood extraction kit was used to purify genomic DNA from total PBMCs and tumor samples. PBMCs were collected pretreatment and during treatment, and were isolated and stored as previously described. From the germline V gene (reference sequence), CDR1 is SGHKS and CDR2 is YYEKEE. Cut back by 5 bases and 8 bases, the V and J ends lie 16 bases apart. From its cysteine to its phenylalanine, the CDR3 spans 13 amino acids. Kept here is only the CDR3 DNA, which spans 39 bases and is read in frame from base 1.

Synthetic TCR analog templates were spiked into each PCR so that absolute template abundance could be estimated from read counts. The immunoSEQ assay was used to amplify TCRbeta CDR3 regions from genomic DNA with bias-controlled V and J gene primers. Sequencing of rearranged TCRbeta segments was done at approximately 20X coverage. As for the original processing: Clustering was used to correct sequencing errors, and CDR3s were annotated against IMGT to assign V, D and J genes. Out-of-frame and stop-codon sequences were excluded, and only productive TCRbeta rearrangements were used in downstream analyses. Clonality was computed as one minus Shannon entropy normalized by the log of the number of unique productive sequences. Clones differing between time points or between blood and tumor were identified by Fisher's exact test with Benjamini-Hochberg correction at adjusted p below 0.01. In TCRdb, the immuneACCESS table is reduced to in-frame sequences with V and J assigned. These tables do not hold every clone; where another copy was compared, an unresolved V gene accounts for under half, and the others remain unexplained. That table is the source of V, J and clone size, and D and trimming were worked out from the DNA. Here the sample has roughly 46,000 clones; around 85% occur a single time. Under 2.5% of the sample rests with the top ten.

Material: PBMCs, obtained around atezolizumab (anti-PD-L1) treatment. The origin of this receptor is a man between 50 and 59 years old with urothelial cancer. The rearranged chain carries TRBV5-5 and TRBJ1-2, with TRBD1 tentatively as D gene (5 bases match). This receptor has the CDR3 CASSLRGGEGYTF. The nucleotide sequence reads as follows: TGTGCCAGCAGTTTGAGGGGCGGGGAGGGCTACACCTTC. The full variable domain, with segments outside the CDR3 supplied by the reference TRBV5-5 and TRBJ1-2 proteins, appears as DAGVTQSPTHLIKTRGQQVTLRCSPISGHKSVSWYQQVLGQGPQFIFQYYEKEERGRGNFPDRFSARQFPNYSSELNVNALLLGDSALYLCASSLRGGEGYTFGSGTRLTVV.